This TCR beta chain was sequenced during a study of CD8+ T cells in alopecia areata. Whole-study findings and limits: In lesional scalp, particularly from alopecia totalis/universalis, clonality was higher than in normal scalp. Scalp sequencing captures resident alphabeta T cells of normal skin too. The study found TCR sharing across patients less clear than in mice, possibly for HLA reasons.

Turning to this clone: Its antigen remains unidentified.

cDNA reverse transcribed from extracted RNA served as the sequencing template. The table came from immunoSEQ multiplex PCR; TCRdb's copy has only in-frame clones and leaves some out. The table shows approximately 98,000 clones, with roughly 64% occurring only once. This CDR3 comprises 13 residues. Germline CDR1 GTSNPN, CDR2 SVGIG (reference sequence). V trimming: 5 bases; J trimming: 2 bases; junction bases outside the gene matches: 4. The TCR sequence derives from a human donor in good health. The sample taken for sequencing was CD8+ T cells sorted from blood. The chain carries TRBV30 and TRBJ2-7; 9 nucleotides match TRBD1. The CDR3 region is CAWGGQGPYEQYF. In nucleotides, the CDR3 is TGTGCCTGGGGGGGACAGGGCCCCTACGAGCAGTACTTC.